This T cell receptor beta chain stems from a study of blood T cells in healthy people across ages. Study-wide background: Template switching retrieved approximately one barcoded beta molecule for each two T cells.

The CDR3 has 14 residues. The trim removed 7 bases at V and 1 base at J, leaving 5 bases unmatched. Germline V gives CDR1 ENHRY, CDR2 SYGVKD. The authors ran a second PCR of roughly 6 to 11 cycles using a sample-barcoded 5' primer and a J-beta primer mix. TCRdb used MiXCR to reprocess the 5' RACE reads, holding one entry per CDR3 protein. The repertoire holds hundreds of thousands of distinct CDR3 sequences, with 45% to 50% as singletons. Sequenced sample: blood. The receptor was derived from a woman aged 60 to 75 in good health. The chain employs TRBV10-3 and TRBJ1-1; 8 positions match TRBD1. The CDR3 is CAITGGAGNTEAFF. CDR3 nucleotides: TGTGCCATCACAGGGGGCGCTGGGAACACTGAAGCTTTCTTT.